The 16 T cell receptor beta chains presented below share a single source sample, sequenced in a study of beta chain features in type 1 diabetes. What was sequenced were expressed TCRB transcripts, since all of the isolated RNA had been reverse transcribed. Produced via immunoSEQ multiplex PCR; TCRdb's table is partial and in-frame only. The repertoire consists of about 140,000 clones, with approximately 10% occurring once and the leading ten covering about 0.6%. Sequenced: central memory CD4+ T cells from blood. The origin of the receptors is a woman aged 40 to 50 in good health.

V gene TRBV7-9 combines with J gene TRBJ2-7; TRBD2 matches at 7 bases. CDR1 and CDR2 (germline): SEHNR, FQNEAQ (reference sequence). Trimming cost V 4 bases and J 6 bases; bases outside gene matches: 9. The CDR3 has 14 amino acids. CDR3 sequence reads: CASSSSGTMLEQYF. The CDR3 DNA sequence: TGTGCCAGCAGCTCCTCCGGGACTATGCTCGAGCAGTACTTC.

This clone has at least ten counts. The same CDR3 arises from other DNA sequences in this sample as well. The chain is built from TRBV7-2 and TRBJ2-7; 11 nucleotides agree with TRBD2. Germline V CDR1 and CDR2: SGHTA, FQGNSA. Losses at the gene ends were 5 bases for V and 3 bases for J; bases not matched to a gene: 6. The CDR3 extends over 15 amino acids. CDR3: CASSLGTSGSYEQYF. DNA of the CDR3: TGTGCCAGCAGCCTTGGGACTAGCGGAAGCTACGAGCAGTACTTC.

The sample holds a few counts of this clone. The chain uses TRBV6-1 and TRBJ1-2, with D possibly TRBD1 on 6 matching bases. The V and J ends lost 3 bases and 4 bases respectively, with 18 bases between them. Germline V lookup: CDR1 MNHNS, CDR2 SASEGT. The CDR3 runs to 16 residues. The CDR3 here is CASSDTPGEQGYGYTF. The CDR3 coding sequence is TGTGCCAGCAGTGATACCCCAGGGGAGCAGGGCTATGGCTACACCTTC.

V is TRBV27 and J is TRBJ2-1; a possible D gene is TRBD1 (6 bases). The germline V gene has CDR1 MNHEY and CDR2 SMNVEV (reference sequence). The CDR3 is 19 residues long. V was trimmed by 4 bases and J by 0 bases, leaving 22 bases between them. The CDR3 DNA sequence: TGTGCCAGCAGTTCTGGGGGCGTGAGAGCCTCCCTCTCCTACAATGAGCAGTTCTTC. It specifies CASSSGGVRASLSYNEQFF.

This clone came up once. V gene TRBV15 combines with J gene TRBJ1-1, with D possibly TRBD1 on 6 matching bases. Germline assignment: CDR1 LNHNV and CDR2 YYDKDF (reference sequence). With 9 bases removed from V and 2 bases from J, the gap between germline ends came to 19 bases. The length of the CDR3 is 15 residues. CDR3 sequence reads: CATRDYGGANTEAFF. CDR3 DNA sequence: TGTGCCACAAGGGACTACGGGGGGGCTAACACTGAAGCTTTCTTT.

This clone showed up just a few times. This chain links TRBV19 with TRBJ1-2; a weak D match, TRBD1 (5 bases). Trimming left V 2 bases short and J 3 bases short, with 10 bases between. This CDR3 is built from 14 residues. Germline CDR1 LNHDA, CDR2 SQIVND (reference sequence). The CDR3 protein is CASSIQTGDYGYTF. The CDR3 DNA follows: TGTGCCAGTAGTATACAAACGGGGGACTATGGCTACACCTTC.

The gene calls are TRBV19 and TRBJ1-5; weak D call: TRBD1 (5 bases). Germline lookup yields CDR1 LNHDA and CDR2 SQIVND (reference sequence). With 7 bases removed from V and 6 bases from J, the gap between germline ends came to 16 bases. CDR3 length: 14 amino acids. The CDR3 nucleotides read TGTGCCAGTACGCTGCAGGGCCCGAGTCAGCCCCAGCATTTT. This translates into CASTLQGPSQPQHF. The whole variable domain, filled in from reference TRBV19 and TRBJ1-5, reads DGGITQSPKYLFRKEGQNVTLSCEQNLNHDAMYWYRQDPGQGLRLIYYSQIVNDFQKGDIAEGYSVSREKKESFPLTVTSAQKNPTAFYLCASTLQGPSQPQHFGDGTRLSIL.

This clone showed up just a few times. The chain combines TRBV5-8 with TRBJ2-2, with TRBD1 matching 7 bases. The V and J ends lost 7 bases and 1 base, in that order; junction bases with no gene match: 4. The CDR3 covers 14 residues. The V gene's germline CDR1 is SGHTS and CDR2 YDEGEE. The DNA of the CDR3 is TGTGCCAGCGGACGGGACAGGAACACCGGGGAGCTGTTTTTT. Translating it yields CASGRDRNTGELFF.

The CDR3 is CASSRDSVSLGANVLTF. CDR3 nucleotide sequence: TGTGCCAGCAGCAGGGACAGCGTATCTCTGGGGGCCAACGTCCTGACTTTC. V is TRBV2 and J is TRBJ2-6; 7 bases are a match to TRBD1. CDR3 size: 17 residues. The ends lost 6 bases at V and 4 bases at J; junction bases unmatched: 12. Germline CDR1 reads SNHLY; CDR2 reads FYNNEI. The full variable domain, rest sourced from reference TRBV2 and TRBJ2-6, is EPEVTQTPSHQVTQMGQEVILRCVPISNHLYFYWYRQILGQKVEFLVSFYNNEISEKSEIFDDQFSVERPDGSNFTLKIRSTKLEDSAMYFCASSRDSVSLGANVLTFGAGSRLTVL.

This clone has just a few counts. The rearrangement links TRBV6-1 to TRBJ1-4, with TRBD1 matching 7 bases. This CDR3 is built from 15 residues. The germline V gene has CDR1 MNHNS and CDR2 SASEGT. V trimming: 4 bases; J trimming: 6 bases; junction bases outside the gene matches: 8. CDR3 protein: CASSGLTGLYEKLFF. The CDR3, as DNA: TGTGCCAGCAGTGGATTGACAGGGCTTTATGAAAAACTGTTTTTT.

V is TRBV5-1 and J is TRBJ2-5; 7 bases are shared with TRBD1. The junction had 4 bases not matched to a gene; V was cut back by 4 bases and J by 1 base. Germline V CDR1 and CDR2: SGHRS, YFSETQ. The length of the CDR3 is 14 residues. The CDR3 sequence: CASSPGQPQETQYF. The CDR3 nucleotides are TGCGCCAGCAGCCCGGGACAGCCCCAAGAGACCCAGTACTTC.

This clone was found a few times. V usage is TRBV5-4 and J usage is TRBJ2-4; 14 positions agree with TRBD2. Germline V lookup: CDR1 SGHNT, CDR2 YYREEE (reference sequence). The length of the CDR3 is 20 residues. The J segment lost 1 base and the V segment lost 0 bases, leaving 9 bases of the junction unmatched. CDR3 loop: CASSLGPTSGGARAKNIQYF. The CDR3 DNA follows: TGTGCCAGCAGCTTGGGCCCGACTAGCGGGGGGGCCCGGGCCAAAAACATTCAGTACTTC.

The V call is TRBV4-3, the J call TRBJ1-2; D gene ambiguous. Trimming took off 0 bases at V and 3 bases at J, with 5 bases between the two ends. This CDR3 spans 13 amino acids. Germline loops: CDR1 LGHNA, CDR2 YSLEER. The CDR3 spells CASSQEQYYGYTF. CDR3 coding DNA: TGCGCCAGCAGCCAAGAACAGTACTATGGCTACACCTTC.

The chain combines TRBV7-2 with TRBJ2-2, with 7 bases lining up with TRBD1. CDR1 and CDR2 from the germline V gene are SGHTA and FQGNSA. The junction had 10 bases not matched to a gene; V was cut back by 5 bases and J by 7 bases. CDR3 length: 15 residues. CDR3: CASSGDSPKGGELFF. The CDR3 region has the DNA TGTGCCAGCAGCGGGGACAGCCCAAAAGGCGGGGAGCTGTTTTTT.

The CDR3 loop reads CASIHSGTSSEKLFF. The CDR3 DNA sequence: TGTGCCAGTATCCACTCCGGGACAAGTAGTGAAAAACTGTTTTTT. The chain has TRBV19 and TRBJ1-4; weak D call: TRBD1 (6 bases). Trimming took off 7 bases at V and 7 bases at J, with 19 bases between the two ends. This CDR3 spans 15 amino acids. CDR1 is LNHDA, CDR2 SQIVND, per germline (reference sequence).

The rearrangement uses TRBV19 and TRBJ1-3; D not certain. In germline, CDR1 is LNHDA, CDR2 SQIVND (reference sequence). The CDR3 loop spans 13 amino acids. The V and J ends lost 5 bases and 2 bases respectively, with 7 bases between them. CDR3: CASSGSPGNTIYF. The CDR3 region has the DNA TGTGCCAGTAGTGGGAGTCCTGGAAACACCATATATTTT.